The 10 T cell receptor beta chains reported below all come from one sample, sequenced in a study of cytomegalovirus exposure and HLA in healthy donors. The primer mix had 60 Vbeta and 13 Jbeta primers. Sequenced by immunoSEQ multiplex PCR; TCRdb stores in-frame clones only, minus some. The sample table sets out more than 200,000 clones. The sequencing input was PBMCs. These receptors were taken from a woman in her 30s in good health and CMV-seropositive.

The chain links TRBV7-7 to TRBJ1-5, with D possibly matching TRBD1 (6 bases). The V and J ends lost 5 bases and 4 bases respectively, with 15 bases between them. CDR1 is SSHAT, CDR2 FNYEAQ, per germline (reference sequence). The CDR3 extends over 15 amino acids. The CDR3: CASSRGDRSNQPQHF. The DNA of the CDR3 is TGTGCCAGCAGCCGCGGAGACAGGTCAAATCAGCCCCAGCATTTT.

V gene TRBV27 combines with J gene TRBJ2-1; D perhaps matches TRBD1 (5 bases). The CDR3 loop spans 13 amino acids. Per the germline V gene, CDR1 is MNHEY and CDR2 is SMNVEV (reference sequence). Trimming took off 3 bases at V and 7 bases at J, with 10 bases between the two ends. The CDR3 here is CASSFLGQNEQFF. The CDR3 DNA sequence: TGTGCCAGCAGTTTTCTGGGGCAGAATGAGCAGTTCTTC.

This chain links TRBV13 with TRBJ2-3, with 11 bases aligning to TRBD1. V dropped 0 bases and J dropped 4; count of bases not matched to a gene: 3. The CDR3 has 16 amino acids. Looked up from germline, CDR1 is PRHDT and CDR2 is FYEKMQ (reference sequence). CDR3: CASSLGDRGRSDTQYF. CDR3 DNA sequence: TGTGCCAGCAGCTTAGGGGACAGGGGGCGTTCAGATACGCAGTATTTT.

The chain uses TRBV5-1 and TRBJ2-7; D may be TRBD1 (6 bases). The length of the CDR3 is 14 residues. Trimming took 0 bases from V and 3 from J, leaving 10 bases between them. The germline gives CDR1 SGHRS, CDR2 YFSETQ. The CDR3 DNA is TGCGCCAGCAGCTTGGAGGACAGTCGCTACGAGCAGTACTTC. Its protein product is CASSLEDSRYEQYF.

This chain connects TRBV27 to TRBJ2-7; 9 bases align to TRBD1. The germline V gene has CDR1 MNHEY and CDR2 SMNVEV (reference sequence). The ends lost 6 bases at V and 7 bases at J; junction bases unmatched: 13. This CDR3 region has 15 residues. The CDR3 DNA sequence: TGTGCCAGCAGGCTGGCGTGGGACAGGGCTCGTGAGCAGTACTTC. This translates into CASRLAWDRAREQYF.

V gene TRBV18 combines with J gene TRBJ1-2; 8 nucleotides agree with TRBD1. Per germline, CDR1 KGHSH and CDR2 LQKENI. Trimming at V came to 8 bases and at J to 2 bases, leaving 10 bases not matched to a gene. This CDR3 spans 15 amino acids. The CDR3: CASVRGTGLNYGYTF. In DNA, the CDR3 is TGTGCCAGCGTTAGAGGGACAGGCTTAAACTATGGCTACACCTTC.

The CDR3, as DNA: TGTGCCAGCAGTTCAGCAGGGAACTCCTACAATGAGCAGTTCTTC. Its protein product is CASSSAGNSYNEQFF. The chain joins TRBV28 to TRBJ2-1, with a possible D match to TRBD1 (5 bases). V was shortened by 4 bases and J by 0 bases, with 10 bases between the two germline ends. The CDR3 consists of 15 residues. The germline CDR1 and CDR2 sequences are MDHEN and SYDVKM.

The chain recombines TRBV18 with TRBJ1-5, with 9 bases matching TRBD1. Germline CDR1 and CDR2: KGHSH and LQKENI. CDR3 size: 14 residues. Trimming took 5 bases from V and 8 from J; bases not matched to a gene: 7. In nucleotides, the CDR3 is TGTGCCAGCTCAAAACCGGGACAGGGTGAGCCCCAGCATTTT. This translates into CASSKPGQGEPQHF.

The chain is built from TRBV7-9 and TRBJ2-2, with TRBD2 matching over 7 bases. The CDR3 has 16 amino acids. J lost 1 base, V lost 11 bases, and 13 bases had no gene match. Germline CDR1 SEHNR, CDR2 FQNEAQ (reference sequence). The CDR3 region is CASPSGKSMNTGELFF. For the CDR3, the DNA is TGTGCCTCTCCGAGCGGGAAATCGATGAACACCGGGGAGCTGTTTTTT. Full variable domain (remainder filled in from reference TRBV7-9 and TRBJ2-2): DTGVSQNPRHKITKRGQNVTFRCDPISEHNRLYWYRQTLGQGPEFLTYFQNEAQLEKSRLLSDRFSAERPKGSFSTLEIQRTEQGDSAMYLCASPSGKSMNTGELFFGEGSRLTVL.

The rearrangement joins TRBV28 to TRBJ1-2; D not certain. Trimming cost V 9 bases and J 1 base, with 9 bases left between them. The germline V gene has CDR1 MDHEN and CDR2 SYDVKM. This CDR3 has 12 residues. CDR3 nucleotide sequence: TGTGCCAGTAACACAGTTAACTATGGCTACACCTTC. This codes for CASNTVNYGYTF.